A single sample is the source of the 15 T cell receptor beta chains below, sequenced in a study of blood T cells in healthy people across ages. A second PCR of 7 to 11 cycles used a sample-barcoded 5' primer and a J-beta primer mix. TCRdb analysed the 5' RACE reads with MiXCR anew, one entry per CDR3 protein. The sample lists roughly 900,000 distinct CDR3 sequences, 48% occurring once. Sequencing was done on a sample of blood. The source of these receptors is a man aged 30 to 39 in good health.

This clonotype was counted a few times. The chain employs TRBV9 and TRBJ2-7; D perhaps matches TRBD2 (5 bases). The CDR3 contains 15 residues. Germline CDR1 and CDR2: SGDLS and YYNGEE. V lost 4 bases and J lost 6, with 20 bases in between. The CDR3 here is CASSPPPGFPGEQYF. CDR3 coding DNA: TGTGCCAGCAGCCCTCCCCCGGGGTTTCCGGGCGAGCAGTACTTC.

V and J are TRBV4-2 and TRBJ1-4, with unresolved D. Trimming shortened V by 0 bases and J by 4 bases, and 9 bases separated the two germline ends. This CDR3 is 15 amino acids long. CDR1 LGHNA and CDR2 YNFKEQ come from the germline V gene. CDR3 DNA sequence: TGTGCCAGCAGCCAAGACCCGAGTTTTAATGAAAAACTGTTTTTT. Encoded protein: CASSQDPSFNEKLFF.

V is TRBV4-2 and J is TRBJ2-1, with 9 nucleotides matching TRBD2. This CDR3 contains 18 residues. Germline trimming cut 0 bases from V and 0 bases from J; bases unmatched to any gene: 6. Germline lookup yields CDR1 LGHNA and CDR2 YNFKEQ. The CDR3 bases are TGTGCCAGCAGCCAAGAAGCCGTGACTAGCGGCTCCTACAATGAGCAGTTCTTC. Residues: CASSQEAVTSGSYNEQFF.

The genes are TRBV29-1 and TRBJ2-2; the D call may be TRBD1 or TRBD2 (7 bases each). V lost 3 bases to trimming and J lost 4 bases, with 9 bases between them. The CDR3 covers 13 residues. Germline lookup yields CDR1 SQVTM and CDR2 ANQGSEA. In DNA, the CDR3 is TGCAGCGTTGACAGGGGGGGCACCGGGGAGCTGTTTTTT. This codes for CSVDRGGTGELFF.

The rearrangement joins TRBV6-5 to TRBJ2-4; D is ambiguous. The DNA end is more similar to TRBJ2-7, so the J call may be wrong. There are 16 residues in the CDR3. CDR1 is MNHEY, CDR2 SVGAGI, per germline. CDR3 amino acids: CASSYQSLSPTYEQYF. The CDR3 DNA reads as TGTGCCAGCAGTTATCAGTCCCTCTCTCCAACTTACGAGCAGTACTTC.

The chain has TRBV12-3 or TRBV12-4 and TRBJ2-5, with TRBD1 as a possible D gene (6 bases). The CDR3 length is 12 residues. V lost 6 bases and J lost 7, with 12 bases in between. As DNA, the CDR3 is TGTGCCAGCAGGGGGGCGGAAGGGACCCAGTACTTC. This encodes CASRGAEGTQYF.

DNA for the CDR3: TGTGCCAGCAGCCAAGAGGAAACAGGGAGCTCCTATAATTCACCCCTCCACTTT. Translation gives CASSQEETGSSYNSPLHF. This rearrangement joins TRBV4-2 to TRBJ1-6, with a weak D call TRBD1 (6 bases). V was shortened by 0 bases and J by 0 bases, with 12 bases between the two germline ends. This CDR3 has 18 residues. CDR1 LGHNA and CDR2 YNFKEQ come from the germline V gene.

In nucleotides, the CDR3 is TGTGCCAGCAGTTTAATCCGGAACACTGAAGCTTTCTTT. It specifies CASSLIRNTEAFF. The V call is TRBV27, the J call TRBJ1-1; D not certain. Trimming removed 2 bases from V and 1 base from J, with 5 bases in between. This CDR3 has 13 residues. The germline CDR1 and CDR2 sequences are MNHEY and SMNVEV (reference sequence).

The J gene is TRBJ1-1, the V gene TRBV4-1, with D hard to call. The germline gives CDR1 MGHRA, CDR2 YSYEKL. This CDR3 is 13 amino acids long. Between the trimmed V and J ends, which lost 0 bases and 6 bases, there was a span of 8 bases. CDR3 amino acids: CASSQDLAPEAFF. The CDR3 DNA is TGCGCCAGCAGCCAAGATCTAGCTCCTGAAGCTTTCTTT.

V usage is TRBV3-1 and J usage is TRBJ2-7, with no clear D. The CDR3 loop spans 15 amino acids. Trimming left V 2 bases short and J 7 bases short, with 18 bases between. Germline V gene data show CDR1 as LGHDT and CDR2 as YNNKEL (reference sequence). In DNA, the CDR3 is TGTGCCAGCAGCCAAACGGTTTCGGGCCCGAGGGAGCAGTACTTC. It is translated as CASSQTVSGPREQYF.

DNA of the CDR3: TGTGCCATCAGTGAGTCCAGAGGCGGGGGCAGCGAGAATCAGCCCCAGCATTTT. Its translation: CAISESRGGGSENQPQHF. The chain links TRBV10-3 to TRBJ1-5; TRBD1 is a possible D gene (6 bases). Trimming took 0 bases from V and 4 from J, leaving 19 bases between them. The CDR3 contains 18 residues. Germline V gene sequence: CDR1 ENHRY, CDR2 SYGVKD.

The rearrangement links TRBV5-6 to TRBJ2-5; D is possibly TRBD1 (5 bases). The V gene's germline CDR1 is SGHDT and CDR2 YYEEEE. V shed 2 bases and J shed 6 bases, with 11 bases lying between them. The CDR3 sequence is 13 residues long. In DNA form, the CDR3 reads TGTGCCAGCAGCTTAACAGGCGACCAGACCCAGTACTTC. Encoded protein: CASSLTGDQTQYF. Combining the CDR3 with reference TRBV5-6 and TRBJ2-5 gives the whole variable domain DAGVTQSPTHLIKTRGQQVTLRCSPKSGHDTVSWYQQALGQGPQFIFQYYEEEERQRGNFPDRFSGHQFPNYSSELNVNALLLGDSALYLCASSLTGDQTQYFGPGTRLLVL.

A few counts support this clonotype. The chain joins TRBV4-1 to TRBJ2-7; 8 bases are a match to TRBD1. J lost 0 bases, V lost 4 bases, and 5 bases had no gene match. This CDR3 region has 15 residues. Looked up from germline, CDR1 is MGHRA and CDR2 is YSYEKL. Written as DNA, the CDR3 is TGCGCCAGCAGCCCCACACAGGGGGGCTCCTACGAGCAGTACTTC. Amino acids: CASSPTQGGSYEQYF.

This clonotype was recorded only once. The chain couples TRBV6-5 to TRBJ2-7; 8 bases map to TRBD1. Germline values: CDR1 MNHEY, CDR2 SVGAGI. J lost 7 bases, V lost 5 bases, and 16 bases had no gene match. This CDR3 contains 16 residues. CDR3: CASSRGQGTRGNEQYF. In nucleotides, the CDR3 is TGTGCCAGCAGTCGAGGACAGGGAACGCGAGGCAATGAGCAGTACTTC.

In DNA, the CDR3 is TGTGCCAGCAGCGTAGGGGCTACCAACTACCAAGAGACCCAGTACTTC. Translated: CASSVGATNYQETQYF. The rearrangement joins TRBV9 to TRBJ2-5; D is unresolved. The CDR3 loop spans 16 amino acids. V dropped 0 bases and J dropped 0 bases, with 12 bases sitting between them. The V gene's germline CDR1 is SGDLS and CDR2 YYNGEE.